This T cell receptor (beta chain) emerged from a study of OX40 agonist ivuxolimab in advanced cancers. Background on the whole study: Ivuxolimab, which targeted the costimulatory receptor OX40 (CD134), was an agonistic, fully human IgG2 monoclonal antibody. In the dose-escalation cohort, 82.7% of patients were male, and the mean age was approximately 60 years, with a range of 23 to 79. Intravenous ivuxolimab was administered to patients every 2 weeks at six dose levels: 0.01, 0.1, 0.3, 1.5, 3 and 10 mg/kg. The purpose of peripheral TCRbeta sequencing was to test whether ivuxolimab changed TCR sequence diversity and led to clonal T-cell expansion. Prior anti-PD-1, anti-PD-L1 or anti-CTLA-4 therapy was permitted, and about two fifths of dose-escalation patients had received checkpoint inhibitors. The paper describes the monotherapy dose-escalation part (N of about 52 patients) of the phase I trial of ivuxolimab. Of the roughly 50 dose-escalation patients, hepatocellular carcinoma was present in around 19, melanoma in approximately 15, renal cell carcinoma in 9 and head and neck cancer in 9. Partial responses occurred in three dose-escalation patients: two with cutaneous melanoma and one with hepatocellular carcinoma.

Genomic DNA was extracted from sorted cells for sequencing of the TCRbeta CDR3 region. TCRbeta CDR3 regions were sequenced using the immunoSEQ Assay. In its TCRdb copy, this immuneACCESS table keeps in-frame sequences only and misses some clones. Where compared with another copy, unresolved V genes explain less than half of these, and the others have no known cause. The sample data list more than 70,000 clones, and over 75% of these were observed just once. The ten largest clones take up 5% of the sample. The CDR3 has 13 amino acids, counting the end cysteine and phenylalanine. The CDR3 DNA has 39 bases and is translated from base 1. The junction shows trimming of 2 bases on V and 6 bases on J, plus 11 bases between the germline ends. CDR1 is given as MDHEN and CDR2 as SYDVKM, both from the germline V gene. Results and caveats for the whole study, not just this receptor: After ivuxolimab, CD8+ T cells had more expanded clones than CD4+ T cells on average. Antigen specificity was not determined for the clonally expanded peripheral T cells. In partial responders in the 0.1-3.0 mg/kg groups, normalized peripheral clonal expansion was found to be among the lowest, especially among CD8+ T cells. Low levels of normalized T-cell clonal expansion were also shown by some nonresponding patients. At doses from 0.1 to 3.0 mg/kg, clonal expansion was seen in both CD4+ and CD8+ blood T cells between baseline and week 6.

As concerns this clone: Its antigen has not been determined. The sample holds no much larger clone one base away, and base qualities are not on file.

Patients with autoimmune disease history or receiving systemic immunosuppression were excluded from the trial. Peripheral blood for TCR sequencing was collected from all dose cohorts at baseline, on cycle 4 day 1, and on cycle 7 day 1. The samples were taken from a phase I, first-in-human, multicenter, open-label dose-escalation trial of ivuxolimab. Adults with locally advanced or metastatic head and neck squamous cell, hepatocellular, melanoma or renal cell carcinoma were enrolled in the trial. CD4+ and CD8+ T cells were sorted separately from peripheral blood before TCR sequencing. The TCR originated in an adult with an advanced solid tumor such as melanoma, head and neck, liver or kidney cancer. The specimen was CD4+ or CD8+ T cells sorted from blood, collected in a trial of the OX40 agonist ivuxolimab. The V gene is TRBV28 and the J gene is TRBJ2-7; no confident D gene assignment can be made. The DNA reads TGTGCCAGCAGTTTAAGGCAGGTACGCGAGCAGTACTTC. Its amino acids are CASSLRQVREQYF.